The 31 T cell receptor beta chains below were found in one sample sequenced in a study of T cell responses to AZD1222 COVID-19 vaccine. Clones were read by immunoSEQ multiplex PCR, and TCRdb kept only the in-frame ones, dropping some. This table holds around 160,000 clones, under 95% found once. The input for sequencing was peripheral blood, taken 28 days after the second AZD1222 dose. All receptors derive from an adult who received the AZD1222 COVID-19 vaccine.

The V call is TRBV9, the J call TRBJ1-3; a weak D match, TRBD1 (6 bases). CDR3 length: 14 residues. Trimming removed 4 bases at V and 5 bases at J, with 13 bases between. In germline, CDR1 is SGDLS, CDR2 YYNGEE. The CDR3 region is CASSPRDIRNTIYF. For the CDR3, the DNA is TGTGCCAGCAGCCCCCGGGACATCCGAAACACCATATATTTT.

This chain joins TRBV30 and TRBJ2-7; D gene uncertain. The V end lost 2 bases, the J end lost 1 base, and 6 bases lay between the germline ends. This CDR3 comprises 12 residues. Germline V gene lookup returns CDR1 GTSNPN and CDR2 SVGIG (reference sequence). The CDR3 here is CAWSQGSYEQYF. In DNA, the CDR3 is TGTGCCTGGAGTCAAGGGTCCTACGAGCAGTACTTC.

This clone was seen a handful of times. The chain links TRBV29-1 to TRBJ2-5; TRBD1 aligns across 10 bases. V shed 6 bases and J 6 bases; nucleotides not matched to a gene: 7. There are 13 residues in the CDR3. Germline V gene sequence: CDR1 SQVTM, CDR2 ANQGSEA. DNA of the CDR3: TGCAGCGTCCTTGAGGGACAGGGGAAGACCCAGTACTTC. This codes for CSVLEGQGKTQYF. Full variable domain (remainder filled in from reference TRBV29-1 and TRBJ2-5): SAVISQKPSRDICQRGTSLTIQCQVDSQVTMMFWYRQQPGQSLTLIATANQGSEATYESGFVIDKFPISRPNLTFSTLTVSNMSPEDSSIYLCSVLEGQGKTQYFGPGTRLLVL.

The J gene is TRBJ1-6, the V gene TRBV6-5; D remains ambiguous. V was trimmed by 0 bases and J by 10 bases, leaving 10 bases between them. CDR3 length: 14 residues. Germline CDR1 MNHEY, CDR2 SVGAGI. CDR3 sequence: CASSYSQTDSPLHF. Here the CDR3 DNA reads TGTGCCAGCAGTTACTCCCAGACGGACTCACCCCTCCACTTT.

The chain carries TRBV28 and TRBJ2-7, with 7 bases that match TRBD2. Germline trimming cut 3 bases from V and 2 bases from J; bases unmatched to any gene: 4. The CDR3 covers 14 residues. Looked up from germline, CDR1 is MDHEN and CDR2 is SYDVKM. The CDR3 DNA follows: TGTGCCAGCAGTTTGGGACTAACCCCCTACGAGCAGTACTTC. Protein product: CASSLGLTPYEQYF.

V usage is TRBV9 and J usage is TRBJ1-4; the match to TRBD1 covers 7 bases. Trimming cost V 5 bases and J 2 bases; bases outside gene matches: 6. CDR1 and CDR2 from the germline V gene are SGDLS and YYNGEE. There are 15 residues in the CDR3. CDR3: CASSPSGQTNEKLFF. Written as DNA, the CDR3 is TGTGCCAGCAGTCCATCGGGACAGACTAATGAAAAACTGTTTTTT.

The chain links TRBV7-8 to TRBJ2-1, with a possible D match to TRBD1 (6 bases). The V and J ends lost 7 bases and 8 bases respectively, with 21 bases between them. Germline V gene data show CDR1 as SGHVS and CDR2 as FQNEAQ. The CDR3 loop spans 15 amino acids. The CDR3 DNA reads as TGTGCCAGCATCGAACTAGGGGGTGGTTTGGATGAGCAGTTCTTC. Translation gives CASIELGGGLDEQFF. The entire variable domain, with the rest obtained from reference TRBV7-8 and TRBJ2-1, is as follows: GAGVSQSPRYKVAKRGQDVALRCDPISGHVSLFWYQQALGQGPEFLTYFQNEAQLDKSGLPSDRFFAERPEGSVSTLKIQRTQQEDSAVYLCASIELGGGLDEQFFGPGTRLTVL.

The chain has TRBV9 and TRBJ2-3; 8 nucleotides align to TRBD2. The CDR3 is 16 residues long. CDR1 SGDLS and CDR2 YYNGEE come from the germline V gene. The V and J ends lost 0 bases and 3 bases, in that order; junction bases with no gene match: 6. This CDR3 reads CASSVATGGLTDTQYF. CDR3 in DNA: TGTGCCAGCAGCGTAGCTACGGGAGGGCTTACAGATACGCAGTATTTT.

The chain is built from TRBV3-1 (or the pseudogene TRBV3-2) and TRBJ1-2; 8 positions match TRBD1. Losses at the gene ends were 0 bases for V and 8 bases for J; bases not matched to a gene: 14. The CDR3 sequence is 17 residues long. CDR1 and CDR2 (germline): LGHDT, YNNKEL (reference sequence). CDR3 in DNA: TGTGCCAGCAGCCAAGACAGGGGGCACTCTGGGCCTGGGGGCTACACCTTC. Encoded protein: CASSQDRGHSGPGGYTF.

The chain combines TRBV2 with TRBJ1-2, with 7 bases lining up with TRBD1. The CDR3 extends over 14 amino acids. CDR1 is SNHLY, CDR2 FYNNEI, per germline. The V segment lost 7 bases and the J segment 7 bases; nucleotides outside the gene matches: 12. DNA of the CDR3: TGTGCCAGCATTCCAGACAGGGTCGGTAGTGGCTACACCTTC. It yields the protein CASIPDRVGSGYTF.

The chain recombines TRBV7-9 with TRBJ2-5, with 11 bases matching TRBD2. The CDR3 totals 16 residues. Germline lookup yields CDR1 SEHNR and CDR2 FQNEAQ (reference sequence). Trimming cost V 5 bases and J 5 bases; bases outside gene matches: 10. CDR3 bases: TGTGCCAGCAGCCACCGTAGCGGGAGGGCCGGGGAGACCCAGTACTTC. This codes for CASSHRSGRAGETQYF.

The chain joins TRBV5-1 to TRBJ1-2, with D tentatively TRBD1 (5 bases). Germline lookup yields CDR1 SGHRS and CDR2 YFSETQ. The CDR3 length is 15 residues. V dropped 3 bases and J dropped 6 bases, with 18 bases sitting between them. In DNA form, the CDR3 reads TGCGCCAGCAGCTCCCTCGGACCCGGGGGGGATGGCTACACCTTC. The encoded protein is CASSSLGPGGDGYTF.

Only one count was recorded for this clone. This chain uses TRBV2 with TRBJ1-4; D is possibly TRBD1 (5 bases). V lost 7 bases and J lost 3, with 12 bases in between. This CDR3 contains 14 residues. Germline V gene lookup returns CDR1 SNHLY and CDR2 FYNNEI. CDR3 residues: CASNLLGANEKLFF. For the CDR3, the DNA is TGTGCCAGCAACCTCTTGGGGGCTAATGAAAAACTGTTTTTT. Together with reference TRBV2 and TRBJ1-4, the CDR3 gives the full variable domain: EPEVTQTPSHQVTQMGQEVILRCVPISNHLYFYWYRQILGQKVEFLVSFYNNEISEKSEIFDDQFSVERPDGSNFTLKIRSTKLEDSAMYFCASNLLGANEKLFFGSGTQLSVL.

This rearrangement joins TRBV2 to TRBJ1-5; a weak D match, TRBD1 (6 bases). This CDR3 has 15 amino acids. The ends were cut back, 5 bases at V and 7 bases at J, with 18 bases in the middle. Germline V gene data show CDR1 as SNHLY and CDR2 as FYNNEI. CDR3 residues: CASSRGEQGGQPQHF. For the CDR3, the DNA is TGTGCCAGCAGTCGAGGCGAACAGGGTGGCCAGCCCCAGCATTTT.

A single count supports this clone. The CDR3 is CASSFRQGGEKLFF. Here the CDR3 DNA reads TGTGCCAGCAGCTTTCGACAGGGTGGGGAAAAACTGTTTTTT. The J gene is TRBJ1-4, the V gene TRBV13; 7 nucleotides line up with TRBD1. The J segment lost 8 bases and the V segment lost 3 bases, leaving 6 bases of the junction unmatched. Germline assignment: CDR1 PRHDT and CDR2 FYEKMQ (reference sequence). This CDR3 has 14 amino acids. The variable domain in full, completed from reference TRBV13 and TRBJ1-4, reads AAGVIQSPRHLIKEKRETATLKCYPIPRHDTVYWYQQGPGQDPQFLISFYEKMQSDKGSIPDRFSAQQFSDYHSELNMSSLELGDSALYFCASSFRQGGEKLFFGSGTQLSVL.

The V call is TRBV5-1, the J call TRBJ1-3, with a tentative D call TRBD1 (6 bases). Germline V gene lookup returns CDR1 SGHRS and CDR2 YFSETQ. Between the trimmed V and J ends, which lost 0 bases and 2 bases, there was a span of 15 bases. There are 17 residues in the CDR3. The DNA of the CDR3 is TGCGCCAGCAGCTTGGGGGGCCAACAGGGAACTGGAAACACCATATATTTT. This gives the protein CASSLGGQQGTGNTIYF.

The chain couples TRBV27 to TRBJ1-6, with a weak D call TRBD1 (6 bases). The V gene lost 5 bases and the J gene lost 9 bases, with 17 bases spanning the gap. Germline V gene data show CDR1 as MNHEY and CDR2 as SMNVEV (reference sequence). CDR3 size: 15 residues. The chain's CDR3 is CASSPAAGAGSPLHF. Written as DNA, the CDR3 is TGTGCCAGCAGTCCCGCGGCGGGGGCTGGTTCACCCCTCCACTTT.

This clone was found a few times. This chain joins TRBV19 and TRBJ1-2; D unclear. Germline V gene sequence: CDR1 LNHDA, CDR2 SQIVND (reference sequence). Trimming took off 11 bases at V and 7 bases at J, with 11 bases between the two ends. CDR3 size: 10 residues. The CDR3 nucleotides read TGTGCCGGTAACCTTGGTGGCTACACCTTC. Its protein is CAGNLGGYTF.

The chain is built from TRBV7-8 and TRBJ2-7; 7 nucleotides line up with TRBD1. Trimming at V came to 5 bases and at J to 2 bases, leaving 3 bases not matched to a gene. The CDR3 has 13 amino acids. In germline, CDR1 is SGHVS, CDR2 FQNEAQ. CDR3 protein: CASSTTGAYEQYF. Here the CDR3 DNA reads TGTGCCAGCAGCACCACAGGGGCCTACGAGCAGTACTTC.

V gene TRBV7-2 combines with J gene TRBJ2-2; 8 nucleotides align to TRBD1. V was clipped by 5 bases and J by 7 bases; unmatched bases: 9. The CDR3 totals 15 residues. Germline CDR1 SGHTA, CDR2 FQGNSA. The CDR3 DNA is TGTGCCAGCAGCCCCGGACAGGGAAATGTCGGGGAGCTGTTTTTT. Translation: CASSPGQGNVGELFF.

This chain uses TRBV7-6 with TRBJ1-1; 7 bases map to TRBD1. CDR1 is SGHVS, CDR2 FNYEAQ, per germline. CDR3 length: 15 residues. Germline trimming cut 5 bases from V and 4 bases from J; bases unmatched to any gene: 10. The CDR3 loop is CASSRRTGARTEAFF. In DNA form, the CDR3 reads TGTGCCAGCAGCCGTCGTACAGGGGCTCGCACTGAAGCTTTCTTT.

This clone has just one count. The same CDR3 also results from other DNA sequences found in this sample. The chain employs TRBV3-1 (or the pseudogene TRBV3-2) and TRBJ2-2, with 7 bases fitting TRBD2. V was pared by 1 base and J by 7 bases, with 6 bases of the junction left unmatched. This CDR3 spans 15 amino acids. Germline V gene sequence: CDR1 LGHDT, CDR2 YNNKEL (reference sequence). For the CDR3, the DNA is TGTGCCAGCAGCCAAGTGGGGACTATGGGCGGGGAGCTGTTTTTT. Protein sequence: CASSQVGTMGGELFF.

This chain connects TRBV11-2 to TRBJ2-7; weak D call: TRBD2 (5 bases). This CDR3 region has 13 residues. Per the germline V gene, CDR1 is SGHAT and CDR2 is FQNNGV. The V end lost 5 bases, the J end lost 4 bases, and 12 bases lay between the germline ends. CDR3 nucleotides: TGTGCCAGCAGCCCGGCGGGCGGATACGAGCAGTACTTC. Residues: CASSPAGGYEQYF.

The chain has TRBV2 and TRBJ1-6; D gene unclear. The CDR3 is 14 amino acids. CDR1 and CDR2 from the germline V gene are SNHLY and FYNNEI. The V end was cut by 4 bases, the J end by 8 bases, with 12 bases between. CDR3 in amino acids: CASSVRGGYSPLHF. In DNA, the CDR3 is TGTGCCAGCAGTGTTCGGGGTGGGTATTCACCCCTCCACTTT.

The rearrangement links TRBV27 to TRBJ2-7; 11 bases are shared with TRBD1. Germline V CDR1 and CDR2: MNHEY, SMNVEV (reference sequence). The CDR3 runs to 16 residues. V dropped 5 bases and J dropped 0; count of bases not matched to a gene: 6. CDR3 residues: CASSDGQGASSYEQYF. The CDR3 region has the DNA TGTGCCAGCAGTGATGGACAGGGGGCGAGCTCCTACGAGCAGTACTTC.

This chain links TRBV27 with TRBJ2-1; D unclear. V lost 5 bases to trimming and J lost 0 bases, with 8 bases between them. Germline assignment: CDR1 MNHEY and CDR2 SMNVEV (reference sequence). The length of the CDR3 is 14 residues. The CDR3 reads CASSTVSSYNEQFF. As DNA, the CDR3 is TGTGCCAGCAGTACCGTAAGCTCCTACAATGAGCAGTTCTTC.

This clone has just a few counts. The chain recombines TRBV4-1 with TRBJ1-6; 7 nucleotides match TRBD1. Trimming removed 0 bases from V and 5 bases from J; junction bases left unmatched: 10. The CDR3 is 18 amino acids. Germline V gene lookup returns CDR1 MGHRA and CDR2 YSYEKL. This chain's CDR3 is CASSQDFKTGTDNSPLHF. The CDR3 bases are TGCGCCAGCAGCCAAGACTTTAAAACCGGGACAGATAATTCACCCCTCCACTTT.

This clone was picked up one time. The chain couples TRBV9 to TRBJ2-7; weak D call: TRBD1 (5 bases). The CDR3 covers 15 residues. The germline V gene has CDR1 SGDLS and CDR2 YYNGEE. V was shortened by 2 bases and J by 3 bases, with 15 bases between the two germline ends. CDR3 amino acids: CASSVGIGADYEQYF. CDR3 nucleotides: TGTGCCAGCAGCGTGGGTATAGGGGCTGACTACGAGCAGTACTTC.

The chain links TRBV28 to TRBJ2-3, with TRBD2 matching 16 bases. The CDR3 has 18 residues. In germline, CDR1 is MDHEN, CDR2 SYDVKM. V dropped 6 bases and J dropped 2; count of bases not matched to a gene: 8. For the CDR3, the DNA is TGTGCCAGCAGCCCCGCGGGACTAGCGGGGGGGTCCACAGATACGCAGTATTTT. Its protein is CASSPAGLAGGSTDTQYF.

The V call is TRBV19, the J call TRBJ1-4; 7 bases are a match to TRBD1. This CDR3 spans 16 amino acids. From germline, CDR1 is LNHDA and CDR2 SQIVND (reference sequence). Trimming removed 4 bases from V and 3 bases from J; junction bases left unmatched: 8. CDR3 amino acids: CASSNSRTGANEKLFF. The DNA of the CDR3 is TGTGCCAGTAGTAACTCCCGAACAGGGGCTAATGAAAAACTGTTTTTT.

The chain carries TRBV28 and TRBJ1-6; 7 nucleotides match TRBD1. The CDR3 sequence is 14 residues long. V gave up 5 bases and J gave up 9 bases; unmatched junction bases: 7. The germline V gene has CDR1 MDHEN and CDR2 SYDVKM. CDR3 protein: CASSRYRGGSPLHF. The CDR3 bases are TGTGCCAGCAGTCGATACAGGGGCGGTTCACCCCTCCACTTT.